This T cell receptor beta chain is from a study of OX40 agonist ivuxolimab in advanced cancers. Study conclusions and caveats: Researchers report that CD8+ T cells had, on average, more expanded clones than CD4+. Specificity for antigen went undetermined in the expanded peripheral T cells.

Worth noting for this clone: Its specificity is not known.

Germline CDR1 and CDR2: MNHEY and SVGAGI. Trimming shortened V by 6 bases and J by 2 bases, and 14 bases separated the two germline ends. The CDR3 extends over 14 amino acids. The repertoire was sequenced with immunoSEQ multiplex PCR; TCRdb's copy has only in-frame clones and lacks some. Of fewer than 130,000 clones listed, approximately 89% are singletons. The TCR was taken from an adult with an advanced solid tumor such as melanoma, head and neck, liver or kidney cancer. Sequencing used CD4+ or CD8+ T cells sorted from blood, obtained in a trial of the OX40 agonist ivuxolimab. The chain employs TRBV6-5 and TRBJ2-7, with D possibly being TRBD2 (5 bases). The CDR3 DNA follows: TGTGCCAGCAGCCGGACTCGGGATACCTACGAGCAGTACTTC. Translating it yields CASSRTRDTYEQYF.